This record covers a single T cell receptor beta chain. The data stem from a study of blood T cell repertoires in COVID-19. Turning to the study itself: From the United States, Italy and Spain came samples of acute and convalescent COVID-19. T cells, B-cell-depleted T cells, or PBMCs supplied cDNA or gDNA.

The ends were cut back, 7 bases at V and 5 bases at J, with 11 bases in the middle. Germline assignment: CDR1 SQVTM and CDR2 ANQGSEA. This CDR3 contains 12 residues. In the original processing: The assay estimated nucleated cells by amplifying reference gene primers. Profiling relied on immunoSEQ multiplex PCR, and the TCRdb table lists in-frame clones only, not all of them. V and J calls and clone size are copied from that table; D and trimming were computed from the DNA. Of about 61,000 clones in the sample, roughly 80% are singletons; the top ten hold less than 25%. The origin of this receptor is a man at least 80 years old with active or convalescent COVID-19. Material for sequencing was peripheral blood. The J gene is TRBJ2-2, the V gene TRBV29-1, with D tentatively TRBD2 (5 bases). The CDR3 DNA sequence: TGCAGCGGGACCCCGGGAACCGGGGAGCTGTTTTTT. Its translation is CSGTPGTGELFF.